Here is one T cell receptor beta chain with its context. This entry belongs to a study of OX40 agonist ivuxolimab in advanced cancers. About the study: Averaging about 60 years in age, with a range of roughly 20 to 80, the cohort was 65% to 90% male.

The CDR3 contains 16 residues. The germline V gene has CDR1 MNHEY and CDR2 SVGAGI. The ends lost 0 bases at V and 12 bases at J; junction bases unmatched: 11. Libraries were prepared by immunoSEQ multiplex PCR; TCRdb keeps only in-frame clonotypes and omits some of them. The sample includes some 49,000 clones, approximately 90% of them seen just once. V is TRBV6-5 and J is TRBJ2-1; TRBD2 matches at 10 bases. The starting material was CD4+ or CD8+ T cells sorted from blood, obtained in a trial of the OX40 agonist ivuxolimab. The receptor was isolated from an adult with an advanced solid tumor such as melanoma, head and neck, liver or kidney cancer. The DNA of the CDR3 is TGTGCCAGCAGTTACTCGCAAACTAGCGGGGCGCGGGGGCAGTTCTTC. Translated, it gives CASSYSQTSGARGQFF.